Each of the 24 T cell receptor beta chains below was sequenced from the same sample in a study of blood T cell repertoires in COVID-19. The protocol was immunoSEQ multiplex PCR, while the TCRdb copy is restricted to in-frame clones and leaves out a portion. The repertoire holds 300,000 to 450,000 clones, more than 75% seen once, with more than 0.95% in the top ten. The sample taken for sequencing was PBMCs or T cells enriched from blood (not recorded which). The receptors were gathered from a woman younger than 30 who had recovered from COVID-19.

The chain couples TRBV29-1 to TRBJ2-1, with 7 nucleotides matching TRBD1. Germline V gives CDR1 SQVTM, CDR2 ANQGSEA. Germline trimming cut 3 bases from V and 4 bases from J; bases unmatched to any gene: 6. The CDR3 is made up of 14 amino acids. This CDR3 reads CSVDRGSEYNEQFF. The CDR3 DNA reads TGCAGCGTTGACAGGGGGTCGGAGTACAATGAGCAGTTCTTC.

This chain connects TRBV7-9 to TRBJ2-7; 12 positions agree with TRBD2. This CDR3 is built from 15 residues. Germline V gene sequence: CDR1 SEHNR, CDR2 FQNEAQ (reference sequence). Losses at the gene ends were 5 bases for V and 0 bases for J; bases not matched to a gene: 2. The CDR3 reads CASSPSGGVSYEQYF. The CDR3 DNA sequence: TGTGCCAGCAGCCCTAGCGGGGGGGTCTCCTACGAGCAGTACTTC.

This clone was detected once. The J gene is TRBJ2-2, the V gene TRBV6-5; D is unclear. This CDR3 has 10 amino acids. In germline, CDR1 is MNHEY, CDR2 SVGAGI. The germline V and J ends were trimmed by 8 bases and 7 bases, with 5 bases remaining between them. The CDR3 DNA is TGTGCCAGCTGGAGCGGGGAGCTGTTTTTT. This sequence encodes CASWSGELFF.

The chain is built from TRBV29-1 and TRBJ1-2, with 9 positions matching TRBD1. Germline-derived CDR1 and CDR2 are SQVTM and ANQGSEA. CDR3 length equals 14 residues. V trimming: 0 bases; J trimming: 9 bases; junction bases outside the gene matches: 8. CDR3 bases: TGCAGCGTTGAAGATCCCGGACAGGGGATAAGCTACACCTTC. Encoded protein: CSVEDPGQGISYTF.

The chain uses TRBV5-1 and TRBJ1-4, with D hard to call. Trimming took 0 bases from V and 5 from J, leaving 5 bases between them. This CDR3 contains 13 residues. CDR1 SGHRS and CDR2 YFSETQ come from the germline V gene. This chain's CDR3 is CASSLARNEKLFF. Here the CDR3 DNA reads TGCGCCAGCAGCTTGGCCCGGAATGAAAAACTGTTTTTT. Together with reference TRBV5-1 and TRBJ1-4, the CDR3 gives the full variable domain: KAGVTQTPRYLIKTRGQQVTLSCSPISGHRSVSWYQQTPGQGLQFLFEYFSETQRNKGNFPGRFSGRQFSNSRSEMNVSTLELGDSALYLCASSLARNEKLFFGSGTQLSVL.

V usage is TRBV7-6 and J usage is TRBJ2-5; D remains ambiguous. Trimming took off 5 bases at V and 0 bases at J, with 7 bases between the two ends. CDR3 length equals 13 residues. The germline CDR1 and CDR2 sequences are SGHVS and FNYEAQ. CDR3 sequence (DNA): TGTGCCAGCAGCCCCTTGTACCAAGAGACCCAGTACTTC. It yields the protein CASSPLYQETQYF.

The chain joins TRBV11-3 to TRBJ2-1, with D uncertain. Germline lookup yields CDR1 SGHNT and CDR2 YENEEA. V was trimmed by 5 bases and J by 0 bases, leaving 14 bases between them. The CDR3 covers 16 residues. The CDR3 loop reads CASSSQAADSYNEQFF. In DNA, the CDR3 is TGTGCCAGCAGCAGCCAGGCAGCCGACTCCTACAATGAGCAGTTCTTC.

The chain uses TRBV12-3 or TRBV12-4 and TRBJ1-2, with D hard to call. V lost 6 bases, J lost 7 bases, and 15 bases lay in between. This CDR3 is built from 13 residues. The CDR3 sequence is CASSPQGRSGYTF. CDR3 nucleotide sequence: TGTGCCAGCAGCCCTCAAGGGAGGAGTGGCTACACCTTC.

This clone was seen more than once but under ten times. The rearrangement uses TRBV7-9 and TRBJ2-7; a possible D gene is TRBD2 (5 bases). The CDR3 loop spans 11 amino acids. V lost 3 bases, J lost 6 bases, and 6 bases lay in between. CDR1 and CDR2 (germline): SEHNR, FQNEAQ (reference sequence). The CDR3 spells CASSFGIEQYF. CDR3 nucleotides: TGTGCCAGCAGCTTCGGGATCGAGCAGTACTTC.

The V call is TRBV28, the J call TRBJ1-5; 9 bases agree with TRBD1. CDR1 is MDHEN, CDR2 SYDVKM, per germline. The junction had 7 bases not matched to a gene; V was cut back by 6 bases and J by 4 bases. There are 15 residues in the CDR3. CDR3 nucleotides: TGTGCCAGCAGACCTAACAGGGGGCAGAATCAGCCCCAGCATTTT. This codes for CASRPNRGQNQPQHF.

The chain employs TRBV10-3 and TRBJ1-3, with D possibly being TRBD1 (5 bases). Germline assignment: CDR1 ENHRY and CDR2 SYGVKD. CDR3 length: 14 residues. The V gene lost 11 bases and the J gene lost 4 bases, with 18 bases spanning the gap. The CDR3 loop reads CAFTREGLGNTIYF. CDR3 in DNA: TGTGCCTTCACGAGGGAGGGGCTAGGAAACACCATATATTTT.

The chain uses TRBV24-1 and TRBJ1-4; 9 positions match TRBD1. The ends lost 5 bases at V and 0 bases at J; junction bases unmatched: 15. The germline V gene has CDR1 KGHDR and CDR2 SFDVKD. The CDR3 is made up of 20 amino acids. The CDR3 nucleotides read TGTGCCACCAGTGGCCCCGGGACAGGGATGGGGGCTGCAACTAATGAAAAACTGTTTTTT. Its translation: CATSGPGTGMGAATNEKLFF.

The J gene is TRBJ2-3, the V gene TRBV2, with 9 bases aligning to TRBD2. Germline V gives CDR1 SNHLY, CDR2 FYNNEI. This CDR3 comprises 17 residues. V lost 2 bases and J lost 0; bases outside the gene matches: 6. CDR3 sequence: CASSEWVAGASTDTQYF. CDR3 DNA sequence: TGTGCCAGCAGTGAATGGGTAGCGGGAGCTAGCACAGATACGCAGTATTTT.

This chain connects TRBV4-3 to TRBJ2-7, with a possible D match to TRBD1 (5 bases). V was pared by 5 bases and J by 2 bases, with 13 bases between. Germline V CDR1 and CDR2: LGHNA, YSLEER. The CDR3 spans 14 residues. The CDR3, as DNA: TGCGCCAGCAGCTACGACAGCAGCGCCTACGAGCAGTACTTC. It is translated as CASSYDSSAYEQYF.

The chain combines TRBV5-6 with TRBJ2-5, with TRBD2 matching 7 bases. The germline V gene encodes CDR1 SGHDT and CDR2 YYEEEE. V lost 0 bases, J lost 1 base, and 3 bases stayed unmatched. The length of the CDR3 is 15 residues. CDR3 sequence: CASSLGAGAQETQYF. The CDR3 DNA reads as TGTGCCAGCAGCTTGGGGGCGGGAGCCCAAGAGACCCAGTACTTC.

J is TRBJ1-2 and V is TRBV6-6; no definite D call. Germline V gene data show CDR1 as MNHNY and CDR2 as SVGAGI (reference sequence). The CDR3 length is 10 residues. The ends were cut back, 4 bases at V and 5 bases at J, with 2 bases in the middle. The CDR3 loop is CASSSYGYTF. DNA for the CDR3: TGTGCCAGCAGTTCGTATGGCTACACCTTC.

This sequence joins TRBV4-1 and TRBJ2-7; no clear D gene. With 0 bases removed from V and 2 bases from J, the gap between germline ends came to 14 bases. The germline V gene has CDR1 MGHRA and CDR2 YSYEKL. The CDR3 length is 16 residues. This CDR3 reads CASSQDYRSHTYEQYF. The CDR3 DNA reads TGCGCCAGCAGCCAAGATTACCGGAGCCACACCTACGAGCAGTACTTC.

V gene TRBV11-2 combines with J gene TRBJ2-5; 7 bases match TRBD1. This CDR3 has 16 amino acids. CDR1 and CDR2 (germline): SGHAT, FQNNGV. V lost 2 bases and J lost 2; bases outside the gene matches: 8. In nucleotides, the CDR3 is TGTGCCAGCAGCTTATTCCGGGACAGAGAACAAGAGACCCAGTACTTC. It specifies CASSLFRDREQETQYF.

This clone has a handful of counts. An end of the junction does not agree with germline; a read error may underlie this. V gene TRBV6-5 combines with J gene TRBJ2-7; D is unclear. The CDR3 is 14 residues long. Germline V gene sequence: CDR1 MNHEY, CDR2 SVGAGI. The CDR3 bases are TGTGCCAGCAGTTACGGGCAGAGTTCCTCCGAGCAGTACTTC. Residues: CASSYGQSSSEQYF.

The V and J genes are TRBV19 and TRBJ1-4; TRBD1 aligns across 7 bases. CDR3 length: 15 residues. Germline CDR1 is LNHDA and CDR2 is SQIVND (reference sequence). J gave up 8 bases and V 3 bases, and 9 bases lay outside the gene matches. As DNA, the CDR3 is TGTGCCAGTAGTATTCGGGGCAGGGGGAACGAAAAACTGTTTTTT. Translating it yields CASSIRGRGNEKLFF.

About this clone itself: At one end, the junction sequence differs from germline, possibly due to a read error. The V call is TRBV7-2, the J call TRBJ1-2; perhaps TRBD1 as D (6 bases). Germline CDR1 is SGHTA and CDR2 is FQGNSA. The CDR3 is 15 amino acids. The CDR3 reads CASSKNRVANCGYTF. DNA of the CDR3: TGTGCCAGCAGCAAAAACAGGGTAGCTAACTGTGGCTACACCTTC.

This rearrangement joins TRBV2 to TRBJ1-4, with TRBD1 matching 9 bases. The length of the CDR3 is 14 residues. Losses at the gene ends were 2 bases for V and 7 bases for J; bases not matched to a gene: 2. Germline V gene lookup returns CDR1 SNHLY and CDR2 FYNNEI. CDR3 nucleotide sequence: TGTGCCAGCAGTGAACGGACAGGGGCTGAAAAACTGTTTTTT. Translated, it gives CASSERTGAEKLFF.

The chain is built from TRBV7-6 and TRBJ1-1; 7 positions match TRBD1. The J segment lost 2 bases and the V segment lost 5 bases, leaving 5 bases of the junction unmatched. The CDR3 extends over 14 amino acids. Germline CDR1 SGHVS, CDR2 FNYEAQ. For the CDR3, the DNA is TGTGCCAGCAGCCGCGGGACAGATAACACTGAAGCTTTCTTT. Protein sequence: CASSRGTDNTEAFF.

This chain connects TRBV19 to TRBJ1-2, with 12 positions matching TRBD1. Germline CDR1 and CDR2: LNHDA and SQIVND (reference sequence). V lost 9 bases, J lost 8 bases, and 7 bases stayed unmatched. The CDR3 spans 13 residues. The CDR3 sequence is CASRDRGRGGYTF. DNA for the CDR3: TGTGCCAGCAGGGACAGGGGGCGCGGAGGCTACACCTTC.